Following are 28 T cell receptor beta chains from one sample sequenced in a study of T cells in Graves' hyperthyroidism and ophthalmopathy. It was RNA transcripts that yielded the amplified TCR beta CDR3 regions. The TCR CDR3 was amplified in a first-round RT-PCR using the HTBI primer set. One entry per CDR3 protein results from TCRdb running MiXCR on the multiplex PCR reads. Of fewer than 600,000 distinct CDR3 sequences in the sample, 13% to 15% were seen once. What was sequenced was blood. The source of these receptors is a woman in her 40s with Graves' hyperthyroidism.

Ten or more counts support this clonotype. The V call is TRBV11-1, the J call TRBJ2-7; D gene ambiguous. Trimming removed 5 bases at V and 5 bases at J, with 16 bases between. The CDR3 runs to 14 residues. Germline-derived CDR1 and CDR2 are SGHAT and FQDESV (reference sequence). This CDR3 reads CASSTLSSQNEQYF. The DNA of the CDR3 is TGTGCCAGCAGCACCCTCAGCTCACAGAACGAGCAGTACTTC.

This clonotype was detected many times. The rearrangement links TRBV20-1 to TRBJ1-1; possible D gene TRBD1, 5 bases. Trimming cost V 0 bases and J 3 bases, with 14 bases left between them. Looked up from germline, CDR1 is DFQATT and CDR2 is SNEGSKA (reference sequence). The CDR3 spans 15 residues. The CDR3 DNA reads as TGCAGTGCTAGAGATGGGGGACCCGGCGACACTGAAGCTTTCTTT. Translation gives CSARDGGPGDTEAFF.

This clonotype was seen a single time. The CDR3 protein is CATSREDQPQHF. CDR3 bases: TGTGCCACCAGCAGAGAGGATCAGCCCCAGCATTTT. This chain connects TRBV15 to TRBJ1-5, with D unresolved. This CDR3 region has 12 residues. Germline assignment: CDR1 LNHNV and CDR2 YYDKDF (reference sequence). Trimming took 0 bases from V and 5 from J, leaving 2 bases between them.

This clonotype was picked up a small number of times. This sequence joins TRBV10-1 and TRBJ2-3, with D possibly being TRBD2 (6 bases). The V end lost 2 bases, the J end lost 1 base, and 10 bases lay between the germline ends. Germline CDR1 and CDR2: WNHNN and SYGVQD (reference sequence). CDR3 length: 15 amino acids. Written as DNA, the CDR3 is TGCGCCAGCAGTGAGGATTCTAGCGGCACAGATACGCAGTATTTT. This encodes CASSEDSSGTDTQYF.

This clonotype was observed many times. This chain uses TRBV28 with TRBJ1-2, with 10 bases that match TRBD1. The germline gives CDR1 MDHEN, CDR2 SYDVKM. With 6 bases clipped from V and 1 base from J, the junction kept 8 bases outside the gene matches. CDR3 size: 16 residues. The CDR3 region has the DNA TGTGCCAGCAGCCGTGGACAGGGGGGATTTAACTATGGCTACACCTTC. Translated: CASSRGQGGFNYGYTF.

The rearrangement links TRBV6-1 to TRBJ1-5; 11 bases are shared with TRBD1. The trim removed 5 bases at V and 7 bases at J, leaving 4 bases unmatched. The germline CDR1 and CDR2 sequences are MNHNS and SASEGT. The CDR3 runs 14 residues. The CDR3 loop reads CASSRTGGRQPQHF. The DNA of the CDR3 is TGTGCCAGCAGTCGGACAGGGGGCAGGCAGCCCCAGCATTTT.

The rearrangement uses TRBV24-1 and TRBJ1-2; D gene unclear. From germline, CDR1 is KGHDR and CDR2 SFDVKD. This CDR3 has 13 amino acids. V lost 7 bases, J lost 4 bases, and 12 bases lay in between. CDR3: CATSPQAFYGYTF. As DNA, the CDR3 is TGTGCCACCAGCCCGCAAGCCTTCTATGGCTACACCTTC.

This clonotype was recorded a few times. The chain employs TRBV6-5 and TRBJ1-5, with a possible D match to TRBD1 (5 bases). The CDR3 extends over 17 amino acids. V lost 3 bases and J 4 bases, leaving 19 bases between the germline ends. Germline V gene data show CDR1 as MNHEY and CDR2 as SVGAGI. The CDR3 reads CASSYGQGGGINQPQHF. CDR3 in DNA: TGTGCCAGCAGTTATGGGCAGGGAGGAGGGATTAATCAGCCCCAGCATTTT.

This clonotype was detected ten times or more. The CDR3 is CASRLQSSYEQYF. In DNA, the CDR3 is TGTGCCAGCAGGCTACAAAGCTCCTACGAGCAGTACTTC. This chain uses TRBV28 with TRBJ2-7; D is unclear. Trimming left V 6 bases short and J 0 bases short, with 9 bases between. From germline, CDR1 is MDHEN and CDR2 SYDVKM. CDR3 size: 13 residues.

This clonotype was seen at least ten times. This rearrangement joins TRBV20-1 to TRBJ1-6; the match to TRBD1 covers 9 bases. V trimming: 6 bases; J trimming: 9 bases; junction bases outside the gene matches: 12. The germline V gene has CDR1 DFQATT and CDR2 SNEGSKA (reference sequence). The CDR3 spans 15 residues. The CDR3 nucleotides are TGCAGTGCCACCTGGGGGGGGACAGGGACTTCACCCCTCCACTTT. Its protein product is CSATWGGTGTSPLHF.

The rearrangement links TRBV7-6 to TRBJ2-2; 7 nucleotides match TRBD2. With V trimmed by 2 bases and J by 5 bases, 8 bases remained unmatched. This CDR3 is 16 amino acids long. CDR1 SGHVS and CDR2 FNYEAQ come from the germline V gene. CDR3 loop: CASSLTPGGDTGELFF. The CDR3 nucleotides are TGTGCCAGCAGCTTAACTCCGGGGGGTGATACCGGGGAGCTGTTTTTT.

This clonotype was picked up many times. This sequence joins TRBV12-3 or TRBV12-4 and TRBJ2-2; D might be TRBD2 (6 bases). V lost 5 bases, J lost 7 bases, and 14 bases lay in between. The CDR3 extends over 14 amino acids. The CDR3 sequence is CASSRTILGGELFF. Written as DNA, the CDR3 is TGTGCCAGCAGTCGGACTATTCTTGGCGGGGAGCTGTTTTTT.

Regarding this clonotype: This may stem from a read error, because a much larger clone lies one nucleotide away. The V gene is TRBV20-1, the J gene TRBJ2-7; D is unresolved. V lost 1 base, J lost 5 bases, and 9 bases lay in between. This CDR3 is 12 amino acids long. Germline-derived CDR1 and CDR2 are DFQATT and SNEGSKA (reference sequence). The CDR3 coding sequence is TGCAGTGCTAGAGCCGAGGTCAACGAGCAGTACTTC. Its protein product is CSARAEVNEQYF.

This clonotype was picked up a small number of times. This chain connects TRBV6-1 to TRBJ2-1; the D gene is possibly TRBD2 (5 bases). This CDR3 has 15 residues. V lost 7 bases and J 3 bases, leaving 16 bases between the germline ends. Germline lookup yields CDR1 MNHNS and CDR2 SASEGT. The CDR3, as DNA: TGTGCCAGCAAGGATGAGCGGATCAACTACAATGAGCAGTTCTTC. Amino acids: CASKDERINYNEQFF.

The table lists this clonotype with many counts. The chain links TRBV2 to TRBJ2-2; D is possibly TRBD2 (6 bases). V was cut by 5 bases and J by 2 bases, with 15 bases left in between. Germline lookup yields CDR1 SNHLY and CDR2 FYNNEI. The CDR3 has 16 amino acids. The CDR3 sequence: CASSWEPGLNTGELFF. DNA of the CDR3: TGTGCCAGCAGTTGGGAGCCGGGACTTAACACCGGGGAGCTGTTTTTT. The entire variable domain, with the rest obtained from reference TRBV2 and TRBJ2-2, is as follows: EPEVTQTPSHQVTQMGQEVILRCVPISNHLYFYWYRQILGQKVEFLVSFYNNEISEKSEIFDDQFSVERPDGSNFTLKIRSTKLEDSAMYFCASSWEPGLNTGELFFGEGSRLTVL.

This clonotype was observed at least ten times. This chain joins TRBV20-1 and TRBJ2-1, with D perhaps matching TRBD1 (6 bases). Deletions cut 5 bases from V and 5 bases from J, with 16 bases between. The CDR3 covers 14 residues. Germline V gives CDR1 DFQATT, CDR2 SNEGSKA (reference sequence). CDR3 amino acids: CSAPQGSINNEQFF. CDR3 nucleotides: TGCAGTGCTCCACAGGGCAGTATTAACAATGAGCAGTTCTTC.

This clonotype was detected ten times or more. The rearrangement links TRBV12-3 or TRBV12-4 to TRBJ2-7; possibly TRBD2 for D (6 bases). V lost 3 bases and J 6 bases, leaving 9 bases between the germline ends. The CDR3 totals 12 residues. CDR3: CASSFMEGEQYF. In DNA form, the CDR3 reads TGTGCCAGCAGTTTTATGGAGGGCGAGCAGTACTTC.

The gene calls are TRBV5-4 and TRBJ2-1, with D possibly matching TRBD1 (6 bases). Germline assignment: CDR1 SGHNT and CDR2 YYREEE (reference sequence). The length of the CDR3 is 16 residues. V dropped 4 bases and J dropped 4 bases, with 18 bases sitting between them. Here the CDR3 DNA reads TGTGCCAGCAGCGTCGCTACAGGGTCCTTATACAATGAGCAGTTCTTC. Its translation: CASSVATGSLYNEQFF.

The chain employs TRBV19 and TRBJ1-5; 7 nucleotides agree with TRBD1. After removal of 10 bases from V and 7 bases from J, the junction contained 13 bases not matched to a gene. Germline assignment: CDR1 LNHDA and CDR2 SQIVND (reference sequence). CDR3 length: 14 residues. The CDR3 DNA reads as TGTGCCACGATGGAGACAGGGTATAGCCAGCCCCAGCATTTT. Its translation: CATMETGYSQPQHF.

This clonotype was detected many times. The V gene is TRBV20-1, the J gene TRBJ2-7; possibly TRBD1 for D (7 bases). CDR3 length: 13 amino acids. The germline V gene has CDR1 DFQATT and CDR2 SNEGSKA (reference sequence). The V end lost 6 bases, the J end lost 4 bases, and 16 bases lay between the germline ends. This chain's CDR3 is CSASGGGFYEQYF. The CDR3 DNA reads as TGCAGTGCCAGTGGAGGGGGCTTTTACGAGCAGTACTTC.

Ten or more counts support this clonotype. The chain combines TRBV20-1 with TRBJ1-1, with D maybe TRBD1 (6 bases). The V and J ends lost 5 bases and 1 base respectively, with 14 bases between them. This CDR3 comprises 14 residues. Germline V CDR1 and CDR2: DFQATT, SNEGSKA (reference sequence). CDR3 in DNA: TGCAGTGCTCGGGCTGGGGGCTCGAACACTGAAGCTTTCTTT. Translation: CSARAGGSNTEAFF.

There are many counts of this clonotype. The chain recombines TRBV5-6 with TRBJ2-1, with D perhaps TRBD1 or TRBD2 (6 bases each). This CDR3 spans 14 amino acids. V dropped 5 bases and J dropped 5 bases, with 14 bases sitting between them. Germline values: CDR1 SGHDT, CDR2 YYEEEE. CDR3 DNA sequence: TGTGCCAGCAGTTGGACGGGGGACAACAATGAGCAGTTCTTC. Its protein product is CASSWTGDNNEQFF.

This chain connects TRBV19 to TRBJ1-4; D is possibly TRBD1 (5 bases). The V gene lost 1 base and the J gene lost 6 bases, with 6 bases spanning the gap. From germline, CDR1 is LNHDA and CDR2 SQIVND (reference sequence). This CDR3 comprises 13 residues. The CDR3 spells CASSIVGDEKLFF. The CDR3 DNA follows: TGTGCCAGTAGTATAGTAGGGGATGAAAAACTGTTTTTT.

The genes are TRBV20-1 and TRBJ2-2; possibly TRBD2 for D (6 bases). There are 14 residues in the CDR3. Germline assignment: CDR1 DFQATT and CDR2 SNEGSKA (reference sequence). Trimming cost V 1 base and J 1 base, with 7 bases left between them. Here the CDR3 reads CSARAAGNTGELFF. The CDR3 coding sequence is TGCAGTGCTAGAGCAGCGGGGAACACCGGGGAGCTGTTTTTT.

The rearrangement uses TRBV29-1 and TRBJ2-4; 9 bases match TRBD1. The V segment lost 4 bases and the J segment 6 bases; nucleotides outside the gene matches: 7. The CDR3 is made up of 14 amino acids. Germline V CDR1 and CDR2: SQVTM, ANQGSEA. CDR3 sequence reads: CSVGGGQGLNIQYF. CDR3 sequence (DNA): TGCAGCGTTGGGGGGGGACAGGGACTAAACATTCAGTACTTC.

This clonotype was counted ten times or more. The CDR3 DNA follows: TGTGCCAGCGGGCAGGGGGCATTTAACTCCTACGAGCAGTACTTC. Protein product: CASGQGAFNSYEQYF. This chain uses TRBV12-3 or TRBV12-4 with TRBJ2-7; 8 nucleotides line up with TRBD1. CDR3 length: 15 amino acids. The trim removed 8 bases at V and 0 bases at J, leaving 9 bases unmatched.

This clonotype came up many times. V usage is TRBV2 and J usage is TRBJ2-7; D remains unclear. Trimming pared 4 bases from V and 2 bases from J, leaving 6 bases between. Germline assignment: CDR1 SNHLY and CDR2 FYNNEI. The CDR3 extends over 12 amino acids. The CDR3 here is CASSGQAYEQYF. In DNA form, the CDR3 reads TGTGCCAGCAGTGGGCAGGCCTACGAGCAGTACTTC.

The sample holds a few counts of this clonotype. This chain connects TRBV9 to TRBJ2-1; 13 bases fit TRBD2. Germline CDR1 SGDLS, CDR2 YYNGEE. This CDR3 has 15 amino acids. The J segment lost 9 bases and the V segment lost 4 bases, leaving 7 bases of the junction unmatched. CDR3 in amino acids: CASSKTSGRNIEQFF. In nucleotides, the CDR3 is TGTGCCAGCAGCAAGACTAGCGGGAGGAACATTGAGCAGTTCTTC.